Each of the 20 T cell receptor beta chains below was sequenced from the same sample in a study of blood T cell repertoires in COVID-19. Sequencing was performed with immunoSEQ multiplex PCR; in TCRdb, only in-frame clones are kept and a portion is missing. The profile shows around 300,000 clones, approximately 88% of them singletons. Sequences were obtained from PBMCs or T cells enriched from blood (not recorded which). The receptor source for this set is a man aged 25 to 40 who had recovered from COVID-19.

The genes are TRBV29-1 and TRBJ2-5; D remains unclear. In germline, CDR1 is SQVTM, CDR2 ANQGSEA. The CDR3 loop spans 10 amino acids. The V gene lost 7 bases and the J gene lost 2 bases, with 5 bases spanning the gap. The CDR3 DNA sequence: TGCAGCGGACAACAAGAGACCCAGTACTTC. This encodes CSGQQETQYF.

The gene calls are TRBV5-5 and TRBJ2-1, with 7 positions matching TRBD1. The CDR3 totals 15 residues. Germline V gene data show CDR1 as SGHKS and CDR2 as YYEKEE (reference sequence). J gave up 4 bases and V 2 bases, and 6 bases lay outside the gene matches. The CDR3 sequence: CASSFLWDSYNEQFF. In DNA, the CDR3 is TGTGCCAGCAGCTTTCTCTGGGACAGTTACAATGAGCAGTTCTTC.

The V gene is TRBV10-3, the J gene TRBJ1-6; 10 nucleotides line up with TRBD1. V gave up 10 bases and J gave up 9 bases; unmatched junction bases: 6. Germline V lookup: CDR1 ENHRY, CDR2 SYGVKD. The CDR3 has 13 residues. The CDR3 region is CATGQGDRSPLHF. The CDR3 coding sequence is TGTGCCACTGGACAGGGGGATCGTTCACCCCTCCACTTT.

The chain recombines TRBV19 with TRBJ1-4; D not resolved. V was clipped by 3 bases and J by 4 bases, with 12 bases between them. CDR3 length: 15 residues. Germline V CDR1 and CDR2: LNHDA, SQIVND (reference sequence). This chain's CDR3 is CASSMRPTLNEKLFF. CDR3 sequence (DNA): TGTGCCAGTAGTATGAGGCCAACACTTAATGAAAAACTGTTTTTT.

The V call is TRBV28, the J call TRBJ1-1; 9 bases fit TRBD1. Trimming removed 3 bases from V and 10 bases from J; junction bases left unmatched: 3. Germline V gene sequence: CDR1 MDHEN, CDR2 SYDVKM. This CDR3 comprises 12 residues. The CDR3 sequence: CASSLPTGGAFF. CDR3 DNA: TGTGCCAGCAGTTTGCCGACAGGGGGAGCTTTCTTT.

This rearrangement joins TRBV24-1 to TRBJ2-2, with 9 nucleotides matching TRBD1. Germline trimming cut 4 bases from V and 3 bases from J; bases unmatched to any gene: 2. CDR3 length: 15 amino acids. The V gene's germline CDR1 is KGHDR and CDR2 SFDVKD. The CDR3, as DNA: TGTGCCACCAGTGAAGGACAGGGGTACACCGGGGAGCTGTTTTTT. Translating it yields CATSEGQGYTGELFF.

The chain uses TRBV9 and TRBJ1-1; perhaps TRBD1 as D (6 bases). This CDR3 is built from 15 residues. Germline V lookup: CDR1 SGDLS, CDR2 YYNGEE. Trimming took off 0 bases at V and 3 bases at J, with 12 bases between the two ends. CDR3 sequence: CASSVVPQGDTEAFF. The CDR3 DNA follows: TGTGCCAGCAGCGTAGTACCACAGGGAGACACTGAAGCTTTCTTT.

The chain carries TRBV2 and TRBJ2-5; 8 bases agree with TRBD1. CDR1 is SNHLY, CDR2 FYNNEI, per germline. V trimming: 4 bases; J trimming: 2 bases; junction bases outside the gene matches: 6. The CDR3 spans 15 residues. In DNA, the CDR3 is TGTGCCAGCAGTGCCTACAGGGGGGCTCAAGAGACCCAGTACTTC. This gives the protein CASSAYRGAQETQYF.

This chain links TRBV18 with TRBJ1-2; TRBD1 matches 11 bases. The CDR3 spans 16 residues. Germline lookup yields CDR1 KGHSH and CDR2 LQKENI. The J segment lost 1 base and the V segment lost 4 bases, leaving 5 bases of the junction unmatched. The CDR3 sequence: CASSQGQGAYNYGYTF. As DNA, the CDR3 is TGTGCCAGCTCACAAGGACAGGGGGCTTATAACTATGGCTACACCTTC. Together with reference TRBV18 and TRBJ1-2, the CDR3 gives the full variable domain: NAGVMQNPRHLVRRRGQEARLRCSPMKGHSHVYWYRQLPEEGLKFMVYLQKENIIDESGMPKERFSAEFPKEGPSILRIQQVVRGDSAAYFCASSQGQGAYNYGYTFGSGTRLTVV.

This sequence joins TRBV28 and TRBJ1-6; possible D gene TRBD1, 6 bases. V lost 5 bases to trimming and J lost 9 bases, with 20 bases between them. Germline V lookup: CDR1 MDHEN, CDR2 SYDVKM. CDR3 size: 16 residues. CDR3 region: CASSPIEGGQGSPLHF. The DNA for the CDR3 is TGTGCCAGCAGTCCCATAGAGGGGGGGCAAGGTTCACCCCTCCACTTT.

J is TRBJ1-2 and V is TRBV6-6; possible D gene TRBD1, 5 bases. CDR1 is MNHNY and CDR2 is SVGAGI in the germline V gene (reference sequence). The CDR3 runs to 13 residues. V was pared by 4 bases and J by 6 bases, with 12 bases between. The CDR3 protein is CASSWGGRNGYTF. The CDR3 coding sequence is TGTGCCAGCAGTTGGGGGGGACGTAATGGCTACACCTTC.

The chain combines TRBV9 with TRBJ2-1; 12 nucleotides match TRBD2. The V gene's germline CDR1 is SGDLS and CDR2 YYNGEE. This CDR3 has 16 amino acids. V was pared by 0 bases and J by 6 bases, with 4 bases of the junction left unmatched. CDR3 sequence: CASSVGLAGGFNEQFF. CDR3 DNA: TGTGCCAGCAGCGTAGGTCTAGCGGGGGGGTTCAATGAGCAGTTCTTC.

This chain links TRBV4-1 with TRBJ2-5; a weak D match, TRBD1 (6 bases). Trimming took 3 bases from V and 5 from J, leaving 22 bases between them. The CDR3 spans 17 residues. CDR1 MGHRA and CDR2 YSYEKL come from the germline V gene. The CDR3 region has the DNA TGCGCCAGCAGCCAGGAGGAAGGGGGACCGCCATTCGAGACCCAGTACTTC. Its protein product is CASSQEEGGPPFETQYF.

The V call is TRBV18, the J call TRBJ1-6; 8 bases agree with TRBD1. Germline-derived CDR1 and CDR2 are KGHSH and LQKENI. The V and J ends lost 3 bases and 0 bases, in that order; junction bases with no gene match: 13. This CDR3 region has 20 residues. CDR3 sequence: CASSPTGTGTSNSYNSPLHF. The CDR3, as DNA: TGTGCCAGCTCACCGACCGGGACAGGCACCTCCAACTCCTATAATTCACCCCTCCACTTT.

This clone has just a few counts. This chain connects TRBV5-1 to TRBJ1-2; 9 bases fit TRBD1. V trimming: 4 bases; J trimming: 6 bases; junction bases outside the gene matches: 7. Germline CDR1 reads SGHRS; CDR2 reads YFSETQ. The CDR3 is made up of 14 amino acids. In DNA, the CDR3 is TGCGCCAGCAGCCCGGGGACAGGGATGGATGGCTACACCTTC. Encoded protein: CASSPGTGMDGYTF.

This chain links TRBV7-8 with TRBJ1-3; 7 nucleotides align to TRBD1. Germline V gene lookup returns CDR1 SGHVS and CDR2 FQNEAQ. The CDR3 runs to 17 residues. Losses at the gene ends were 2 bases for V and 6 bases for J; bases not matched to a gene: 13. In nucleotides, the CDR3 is TGTGCCAGCAGCTTAATCGGTGGGGGACAGTCACTAAACACCATATATTTT. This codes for CASSLIGGGQSLNTIYF.

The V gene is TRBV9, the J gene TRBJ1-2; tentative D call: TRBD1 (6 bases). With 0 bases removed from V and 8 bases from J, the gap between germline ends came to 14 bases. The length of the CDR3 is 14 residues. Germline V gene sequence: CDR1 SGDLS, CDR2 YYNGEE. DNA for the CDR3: TGTGCCAGCAGCGTAGGGGCAGGGGATGGCGGCTACACCTTC. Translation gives CASSVGAGDGGYTF.

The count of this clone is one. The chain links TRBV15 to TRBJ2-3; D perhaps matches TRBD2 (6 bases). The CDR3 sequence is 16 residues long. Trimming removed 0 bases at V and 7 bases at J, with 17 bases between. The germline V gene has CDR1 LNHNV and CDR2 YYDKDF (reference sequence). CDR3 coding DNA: TGTGCCACCAGCAGAGATCTGGGGCGGGGCCGGAATACGCAGTATTTT. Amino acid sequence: CATSRDLGRGRNTQYF.

DNA of the CDR3: TGTGCCAGCAGCCAAGGAGGGTATGCCTACGAGCAGTACTTC. Its protein product is CASSQGGYAYEQYF. The chain carries TRBV3-1 (or the pseudogene TRBV3-2) and TRBJ2-7, with D possibly matching TRBD2 (5 bases). Germline CDR1 is LGHDT and CDR2 is YNNKEL (reference sequence). There are 14 residues in the CDR3. Trimming cost V 1 base and J 2 bases, with 9 bases left between them.

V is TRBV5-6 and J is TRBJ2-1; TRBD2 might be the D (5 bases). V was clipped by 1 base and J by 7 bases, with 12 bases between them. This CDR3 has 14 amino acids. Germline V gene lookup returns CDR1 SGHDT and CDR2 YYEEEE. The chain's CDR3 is CASSLIGGDNEQFF. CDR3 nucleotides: TGTGCCAGCAGCTTGATTGGAGGAGATAATGAGCAGTTCTTC.